The T cell receptor beta chain under discussion was sequenced for a study of OX40 agonist ivuxolimab in advanced cancers. Autoimmune disease history or systemic immunosuppression excluded patients. The study's findings and limits: CD4+ and CD8+ T cells in blood underwent clonal expansion by week 6 at 0.1 to 3.0 mg/kg. Antigen specificity remained undetermined for the expanded peripheral T cells. People who partly responded at 0.1-3.0 mg/kg had some of the least clonal expansion seen.

Comment on this clone: Antigen specificity is unknown.

Per the germline V gene, CDR1 is SGHNT and CDR2 is YYREEE (reference sequence). V shed 6 bases and J shed 1 base, with 10 bases lying between them. This CDR3 comprises 14 residues. TCRdb's table, derived via immunoSEQ multiplex PCR, lists solely in-frame clones and lacks some. The sample lists roughly 39,000 clones, approximately 90% occurring once. This specimen was CD4+ or CD8+ T cells sorted from blood, taken in a trial of the OX40 agonist ivuxolimab. The clonotype was recovered from an adult with an advanced solid tumor such as melanoma, head and neck, liver or kidney cancer. The chain employs TRBV5-4 and TRBJ2-2; D remains ambiguous. In DNA, the CDR3 is TGTGCCAGCAAAACCGAGCAGAACACCGGGGAGCTGTTTTTT. This translates into CASKTEQNTGELFF.